This TCR beta chain was sequenced during a study of cytomegalovirus exposure and HLA in healthy donors. Study results and limitations: TCR sequences were mostly rare, though some public TCRs occurred in many donors.

Comment on this clone: Its antigen is undetermined.

Germline V gene lookup returns CDR1 MDHEN and CDR2 SYDVKM. The V gene lost 3 bases and the J gene lost 0 bases, with 14 bases spanning the gap. The CDR3 sequence is 16 residues long. Both 60 Vbeta primers and 13 Jbeta primers went into the PCR. Generated by immunoSEQ multiplex PCR, the TCRdb table keeps only in-frame clones and is missing some. The sample contains about 150,000 clones, around four fifths of which appear only once. Input material: PBMCs. The clonotype comes from a woman between 25 and 40 years old in good health and CMV-seronegative. The genes are TRBV28 and TRBJ1-1; no definite D call. The CDR3 coding sequence is TGTGCCAGCAGTTTTTGGGCCGTCCTGATGAACACTGAAGCTTTCTTT. Protein sequence: CASSFWAVLMNTEAFF.